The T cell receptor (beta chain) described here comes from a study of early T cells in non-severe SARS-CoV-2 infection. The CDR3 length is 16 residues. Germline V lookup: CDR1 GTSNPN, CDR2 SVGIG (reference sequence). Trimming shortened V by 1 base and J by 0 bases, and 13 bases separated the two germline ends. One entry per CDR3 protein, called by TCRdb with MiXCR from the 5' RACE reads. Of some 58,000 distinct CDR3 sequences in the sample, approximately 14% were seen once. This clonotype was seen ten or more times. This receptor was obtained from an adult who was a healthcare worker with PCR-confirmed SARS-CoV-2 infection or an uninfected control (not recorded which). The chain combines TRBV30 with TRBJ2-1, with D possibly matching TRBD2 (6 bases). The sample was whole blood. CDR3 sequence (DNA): TGTGCCTGGAGTGGGGGACTTTCCCTCTCCTACAATGAGCAGTTCTTC. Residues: CAWSGGLSLSYNEQFF. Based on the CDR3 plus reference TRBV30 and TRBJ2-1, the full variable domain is SQTIHQWPATLVQPVGSPLSLECTVEGTSNPNLYWYRQAAGRGLQLLFYSVGIGQISSEVPQNLSASRPQDRQFILSSKKLLLSDSGFYLCAWSGGLSLSYNEQFFGPGTRLTVL.